These 2 T cell receptor beta chains were sequenced from one sample in a study of blood T cells in healthy people across ages. A second 7 to 11 cycle PCR used barcoded and J-beta primers. TCRdb re-analysed the 5' RACE reads in MiXCR, keeping a single row per CDR3 protein. The data show under 2 million distinct CDR3 sequences, about 31% seen once. The sample consisted of blood. The receptors derive from a woman aged 25 to 39 in good health.

V gene TRBV30 combines with J gene TRBJ2-3, with 7 bases identical to TRBD2. This CDR3 has 15 residues. V lost 4 bases and J lost 0; bases outside the gene matches: 7. Looked up from germline, CDR1 is GTSNPN and CDR2 is SVGIG (reference sequence). DNA of the CDR3: TGTGCCTGGATCAGCGGGGCTTCTAGCACAGATACGCAGTATTTT. This sequence encodes CAWISGASSTDTQYF.

A note on this clonotype: An end of the junction does not agree with germline; a read error may underlie this. The rearrangement links TRBV5-5 to TRBJ2-5, with D maybe TRBD2 (7 bases). CDR1 and CDR2 from the germline V gene are SGHKS and YYEKEE (reference sequence). The CDR3 loop spans 15 amino acids. CDR3 protein: CASSSKGGRQATQYF. CDR3 sequence (DNA): TGTGCCAGCAGCTCAAAGGGGGGGCGGCAAGCGACCCAGTACTTC.